The rows below give T cell receptor beta chains drawn from one sample of a study of cytomegalovirus exposure and HLA in healthy donors. Sequenced by immunoSEQ multiplex PCR; TCRdb stores in-frame clones only, minus some. The profile shows 150,000 or so clones, roughly 80% of them singletons. The sequencing sample was made of PBMCs. The source of these receptors is a man aged 18 to 30 in good health and CMV-seropositive. Each CDR3 is given with its conserved first and last residue. D genes are given only for firm matches. Size is stated for part of the rows, as once, few or many counts, or as a class when the clone is expanded.

abundance	j_gene	v_gene	d_gene	CDR3aa	CDR3nt
.	TRBJ1-2	TRBV7-9	.	CASRPLTEPNYGYTF	TGTGCCAGCAGACCCTTGACTGAACCTAACTATGGCTACACCTTC
.	TRBJ1-4	TRBV5-1	.	CASSRGENEKLFF	TGCGCCAGCAGCCGAGGTGAGAATGAAAAACTGTTTTTT
.	TRBJ1-1	TRBV5-1	.	CASSLQGSNTEAFF	TGCGCCAGCAGCTTGCAGGGGTCGAACACTGAAGCTTTCTTT
.	TRBJ2-7	TRBV18	TRBD1	CASSESRGRNEQYF	TGTGCCAGCTCAGAATCAAGGGGGCGGAACGAGCAGTACTTC
.	TRBJ2-6	TRBV19	TRBD1	CASSIGTGHLSGANVLTF	TGTGCCAGTAGTATAGGGACAGGCCACCTCTCTGGGGCCAACGTCCTGACTTTC
.	TRBJ2-1	TRBV28	TRBD2	CASRKSLADYNEQFF	TGTGCCAGCAGGAAGAGCCTAGCGGATTACAATGAGCAGTTCTTC
.	TRBJ1-2	TRBV6-5	.	CASRFSMTVNYGYTF	TGTGCCAGCAGATTTTCCATGACAGTTAACTATGGCTACACCTTC
.	TRBJ2-7	TRBV6-5	.	CASRERSGVYEQYF	TGTGCCAGCAGGGAGAGGTCGGGGGTCTACGAGCAGTACTTC
.	TRBJ2-7	TRBV25-1	TRBD2	CASSGSGIYEQYF	TGTGCCAGCAGTGGAAGCGGGATCTACGAGCAGTACTTC
.	TRBJ1-4	TRBV29-1	.	CSVETGVREKLFF	TGCAGCGTTGAAACCGGGGTCCGAGAAAAACTGTTTTTT
.	TRBJ2-1	TRBV10-3	TRBD2	CATRIAGGRTGEQFF	TGTGCCACCAGGATAGCGGGAGGCCGGACGGGTGAGCAGTTCTTC
.	TRBJ2-1	TRBV4-2	TRBD2	CASSPQGLAGSASSYNEQFF	TGTGCCAGCAGCCCACAGGGACTAGCGGGATCAGCGAGCTCCTACAATGAGCAGTTCTTC
.	TRBJ1-5	TRBV7-8	.	CASSLGANQPQHF	TGTGCCAGCAGCTTAGGGGCCAATCAGCCCCAGCATTTT
once	TRBJ2-7	TRBV4-1	.	CASSQPGAGTASYEQYF	TGCGCCAGCAGCCAACCAGGGGCGGGGACAGCTTCCTACGAGCAGTACTTC
.	TRBJ2-3	TRBV7-9	TRBD1	CASSTNRGRTDTQYF	TGTGCCAGCAGCACCAACAGGGGGCGCACAGATACGCAGTATTTT
.	TRBJ2-1	TRBV28	TRBD2	CASSLSGGSYNEQFF	TGTGCCAGCAGTTTATCGGGAGGGTCCTACAATGAGCAGTTCTTC
.	TRBJ2-1	TRBV5-6	TRBD2	CASRSAGTSGTGGQFF	TGTGCCAGCAGGTCGGCCGGGACTAGCGGGACCGGTGGGCAGTTCTTC
once	TRBJ1-3	TRBV5-1	.	CASSLDFRSSGNTIYF	TGCGCCAGCAGCTTGGACTTTAGGAGCTCTGGAAACACCATATATTTT
.	TRBJ2-7	TRBV9	.	CASSVDRAEQYF	TGTGCCAGCAGCGTAGACCGAGCGGAGCAGTACTTC
.	TRBJ2-1	TRBV27	TRBD2	CASSFRLTTSPNEQFF	TGTGCCAGCAGTTTCCGGTTGACGACTAGCCCCAATGAGCAGTTCTTC
.	TRBJ2-7	TRBV28	TRBD2	CASSLRLAVSYEQYF	TGTGCCAGCAGTTTACGACTAGCGGTTTCCTACGAGCAGTACTTC
.	TRBJ2-7	TRBV7-9	TRBD1	CASTSGTAVREQYF	TGTGCCAGCACCTCCGGGACAGCGGTCCGCGAGCAGTACTTC
.	TRBJ2-1	TRBV19	TRBD2	CASSISGTSGRNEQFF	TGTGCCAGTAGTATATCTGGGACTAGCGGGAGGAATGAGCAGTTCTTC
.	TRBJ1-1	TRBV7-9	.	CASTPSSRMNTEAFF	TGTGCCAGCACCCCTTCGTCCAGGATGAACACTGAAGCTTTCTTT
.	TRBJ2-1	TRBV28	TRBD2	CASTRGAGGPDNEQFF	TGTGCCAGCACCAGAGGGGCGGGAGGGCCGGACAATGAGCAGTTCTTC
.	TRBJ1-3	TRBV28	.	CASSSVYSGNTIYF	TGTGCCAGCAGCTCCGTATACTCTGGAAACACCATATATTTT
.	TRBJ2-2	TRBV14	.	CASSPPGGRVTGELFF	TGTGCCAGCAGCCCCCCGGGGGGCCGTGTCACCGGGGAGCTGTTTTTT
.	TRBJ1-1	TRBV27	.	CASSLNSPTQAFF	TGTGCCAGCAGTTTAAACTCACCTACCCAAGCTTTCTTT
.	TRBJ2-3	TRBV19	TRBD1	CASSMEPQRGLDTDTQYF	TGTGCCAGTAGTATGGAGCCTCAGAGGGGGCTCGACACAGATACGCAGTATTTT
.	TRBJ2-3	TRBV19	.	CASSRSGGADTQYF	TGTGCCAGTAGTCGGTCGGGCGGGGCAGATACGCAGTATTTT
.	TRBJ2-7	TRBV7-2	TRBD1	CASSTGTGGGGYEQYF	TGTGCCAGCAGCACCGGGACAGGGGGTGGTGGCTACGAGCAGTACTTC
.	TRBJ2-7	TRBV30	.	CAWSVSTEQYF	TGTGCCTGGAGTGTATCGACAGAGCAGTACTTC
.	TRBJ1-5	TRBV4-1	.	CASSQVMQGYKGNQPQHF	TGCGCCAGCAGCCAAGTAATGCAGGGCTATAAGGGGAATCAGCCCCAGCATTTT